This T cell receptor (beta chain) originates from a study of shared clonotypes between healthy human individuals. General study findings and limits: Generally, estimated richness proved larger in naive subsets than it did in memory subsets. Clonotype sharing among the donors was expected to vary with sequencing depth.

This clone was observed a single time. Its target is unknown. How the authors handled the data: Filtering was not the same, since immunoSEQ gave junction-only sequences without quality scores. Sequencing was performed with immunoSEQ multiplex PCR; in TCRdb, only in-frame clones are kept and a portion is missing. That table supplies the V and J calls and clone size; D and trimming were determined from the DNA. The table includes some 2.1 million clones, around 95% detected once. The CDR3 covers 16 residues. V was cut by 4 bases and J by 0 bases, with 14 bases left in between. Germline V lookup: CDR1 SGHNT, CDR2 YYREEE (reference sequence). The naive CD8 population came from CD45RO-negative cells selected for CCR7, without terminally differentiated effector memory CD45RA+ cells.

The sequence derives from a man between 18 and 35 years old in good health. Some clones in this sample may be carry-over from other donors' samples. The chain recombines TRBV5-4 with TRBJ2-1, with D possibly TRBD1 on 6 matching bases. The sample consisted of naive CD8+ T cells from PBMCs. The CDR3 region is CASSPGQILSYNEQFF. CDR3 DNA: TGTGCCAGCAGCCCGGGACAAATTCTCTCCTACAATGAGCAGTTCTTC. The variable domain in full, with the rest retrieved from reference TRBV5-4 and TRBJ2-1, is ETGVTQSPTHLIKTRGQQVTLRCSSQSGHNTVSWYQQALGQGPQFIFQYYREEENGRGNFPPRFSGLQFPNYSSELNVNALELDDSALYLCASSPGQILSYNEQFFGPGTRLTVL.